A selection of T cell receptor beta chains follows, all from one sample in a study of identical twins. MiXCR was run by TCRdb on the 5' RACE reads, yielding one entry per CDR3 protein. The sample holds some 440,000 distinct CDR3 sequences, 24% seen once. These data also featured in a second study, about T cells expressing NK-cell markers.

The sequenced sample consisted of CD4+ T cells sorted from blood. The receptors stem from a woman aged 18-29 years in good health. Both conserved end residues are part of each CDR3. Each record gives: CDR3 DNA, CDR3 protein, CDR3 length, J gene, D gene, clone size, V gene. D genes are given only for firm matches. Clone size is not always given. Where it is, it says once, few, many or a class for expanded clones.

TGTGCCAGCACCCTGGGCGTCTCCGAGCAGTACTTC CASTLGVSEQYF 12 TRBJ2-7 - few TRBV7-2
TGCAGTGCTAGGTCGGAGGCGGGGACAGATACGCAGTATTTT CSARSEAGTDTQYF 14 TRBJ2-3 - - TRBV20-1
TGTGCCAGCAGGAGGAGCAGGGGGAGGAATGAAAAACTGTTTTTT CASRRSRGRNEKLFF 15 TRBJ1-4 TRBD1 few TRBV6-1
TGTGCCAGCAGCACGTACACCCAGAACACTGAAGCTTTCTTT CASSTYTQNTEAFF 14 TRBJ1-1 - - TRBV11-3
TGCAGTGCTAGACCTTTTAGCGGGAGGTACGAGCAGTACTTC CSARPFSGRYEQYF 14 TRBJ2-7 TRBD2 many TRBV20-1
TGTGCCAGCAGCTCACCAGGGATTGTAAATGAAAAACTGTTTTTT CASSSPGIVNEKLFF 15 TRBJ1-4 - few TRBV7-9
TGTGCCACTTCACCAGGGATGAACACTGAAGCTTTCTTT CATSPGMNTEAFF 13 TRBJ1-1 - - TRBV18
TGTGCCAGCAAACGGGACGGCGGCTCCTACGAGCAGTACTTC CASKRDGGSYEQYF 14 TRBJ2-7 - once TRBV3-1
TGTGCCAGCAGCTACCAGGTTTCCCACGAGCAGTACTTC CASSYQVSHEQYF 13 TRBJ2-7 - - TRBV5-5
TGCAGTACCCCGGGACTAGCGTACTACAATGAGCAGTTCTTC CSTPGLAYYNEQFF 14 TRBJ2-1 TRBD2 few TRBV20-1
TGCGCCAGCAGCTTCGAGGTTGGGAGGGACGAGCAGTACTTC CASSFEVGRDEQYF 14 TRBJ2-7 TRBD2 - TRBV5-1
TGTGCCAGCAGCTTAGTAGGGAGACAGGGCCTTGGCTACACCTTC CASSLVGRQGLGYTF 15 TRBJ1-2 TRBD1 few TRBV7-9
TGTGCCAGCAGCAAAGTCTTACTTAGACCTTCCTACGAGCAGTACTTC CASSKVLLRPSYEQYF 16 TRBJ2-7 - few TRBV21-1
TGTGCCATCAGTGGGATTCCCGGGACAGGGATCAATGAGCAGTTCTTC CAISGIPGTGINEQFF 16 TRBJ2-1 TRBD1 few TRBV10-3
TGCAGTGGTGTGCGGGGGGGAATCACAGATACGCAGTATTTT CSGVRGGITDTQYF 14 TRBJ2-3 TRBD2 - TRBV20-1
TGTGCCAGCAGTCGGACGGGGACTTTGGAGACCCAGTACTTC CASSRTGTLETQYF 14 TRBJ2-5 - few TRBV12-3/TRBV12-4
TGTGCCAGCAGGTCGAACAGGGGTCCGGCTTTCTTT CASRSNRGPAFF 12 TRBJ1-1 TRBD1 few TRBV9
TGTGCCAGCAAAACAGGGCGATCCGAGCAGTACTTC CASKTGRSEQYF 12 TRBJ2-7 - many TRBV6-5
TGTGCCAGCAGCTTATCAGAACATTACTATGGCTACACCTTC CASSLSEHYYGYTF 14 TRBJ1-2 - - TRBV7-9
TGTGCCAGCAGCCAAGGAGGGACTGGCGGGACTGAAGCTTTCTTT CASSQGGTGGTEAFF 15 TRBJ1-1 - - TRBV3-1
TGTGCCAGCAGTCGCCACTACATAGATACGCAGTATTTT CASSRHYIDTQYF 13 TRBJ2-3 - - TRBV12-3/TRBV12-4
TGTGCCAGCAGCCGACAGCGGGAGGCCGAGCAGTACTTC CASSRQREAEQYF 13 TRBJ2-7 TRBD2 - TRBV7-2
TGTGCCAGCAGATATTCCAACTATAATGAAAAACTGTTTTTT CASRYSNYNEKLFF 14 TRBJ1-4 - few TRBV27
TGTGCCAGCTCACCTACGGTCCGGGACAATGAGCAGTTCTTC CASSPTVRDNEQFF 14 TRBJ2-1 - few TRBV18
TGTGCCAGCAGTTACTCGCCGGGACTAGCGGGTTACAATGAGCAGTTCTTC CASSYSPGLAGYNEQFF 17 TRBJ2-1 TRBD2 many TRBV6-5
TGTGCCAGCAGCCGTGGACAGGGGACTACCGGGGAGCTGTTTTTT CASSRGQGTTGELFF 15 TRBJ2-2 TRBD1 once TRBV5-4
TGTGCCAGCAGAATGGACCAGCTCACTACCGAGCAGTACTTC CASRMDQLTTEQYF 14 TRBJ2-7 - - TRBV12-3/TRBV12-4
TGTGCCAGCAGCCCTGTCCAGACCCCCATCTCCACCGGGGAGCTGTTTTTT CASSPVQTPISTGELFF 17 TRBJ2-2 - - TRBV7-6
TGCGCCAGCAGCTCCCTACCGGGTCCGAGAAGGGAGACCCAGTACTTC CASSSLPGPRRETQYF 16 TRBJ2-5 - few TRBV5-1
TGTGCCAGCTCACCAGATTTGGGATCCTACAATGAGCAGTTCTTC CASSPDLGSYNEQFF 15 TRBJ2-1 - few TRBV18
TGTGCCAGCAGACTAGCGGGGTATGAGGGGAAAAACATTCAGTACTTC CASRLAGYEGKNIQYF 16 TRBJ2-4 TRBD2 many TRBV2
TGTGCCAGCAGCTTGCTACCCAGCTCTGGGGCCAACGTCCTGACTTTC CASSLLPSSGANVLTF 16 TRBJ2-6 - few TRBV11-1
TGCGCCAGCAACGCCGGACGGACCTCCTACGAGCAGTACTTC CASNAGRTSYEQYF 14 TRBJ2-7 - - TRBV5-1
TGCGCCAGCAGCGTCAGAGCGGACGGAGGGTCCCAGTACTTC CASSVRADGGSQYF 14 TRBJ2-5 - - TRBV5-1
TGTGCCAGCAGTCGACTAGCGGGAGGTCCCGAGCAGTACTTC CASSRLAGGPEQYF 14 TRBJ2-7 TRBD2 - TRBV25-1
TGTGCCAGCAGCGAGGGGACGGGGAGGTTCACAACTAATGAAAAACTGTTTTTT CASSEGTGRFTTNEKLFF 18 TRBJ1-4 - few TRBV11-1
TGTGCCAGCAGCTTTTTCACCCCGGGCACCGGGGAGCTGTTTTTT CASSFFTPGTGELFF 15 TRBJ2-2 - few TRBV7-2
TGCGCCAGCAGCCAAGATCGAGGGGGAAACACTGAAGCTTTCTTT CASSQDRGGNTEAFF 15 TRBJ1-1 - few TRBV4-3
TGTGCCAGCAGCTCATACCGGGGGGGCGGTACAGATACGCAGTATTTT CASSSYRGGGTDTQYF 16 TRBJ2-3 TRBD2 - TRBV9
TGCGCCAGCAGCCAAGGCCTGGGGTACTACGAGCAGTACTTC CASSQGLGYYEQYF 14 TRBJ2-7 - few TRBV4-3
TGTGCCAGCAGGATAACAGGGGACCAAGAGACCCAGTACTTC CASRITGDQETQYF 14 TRBJ2-5 TRBD1 few TRBV6-1
TGTGCCAGCAGCTTATGGGCGGACAGAGGTTACGAGCAGTACTTC CASSLWADRGYEQYF 15 TRBJ2-7 - few TRBV11-1
TGCGCCAGCAGCCCGATGGACAGGGTTGGGAAAAAATTGTTTTTT CASSPMDRVGKKLFF 15 TRBJ1-4 TRBD1 few TRBV5-1